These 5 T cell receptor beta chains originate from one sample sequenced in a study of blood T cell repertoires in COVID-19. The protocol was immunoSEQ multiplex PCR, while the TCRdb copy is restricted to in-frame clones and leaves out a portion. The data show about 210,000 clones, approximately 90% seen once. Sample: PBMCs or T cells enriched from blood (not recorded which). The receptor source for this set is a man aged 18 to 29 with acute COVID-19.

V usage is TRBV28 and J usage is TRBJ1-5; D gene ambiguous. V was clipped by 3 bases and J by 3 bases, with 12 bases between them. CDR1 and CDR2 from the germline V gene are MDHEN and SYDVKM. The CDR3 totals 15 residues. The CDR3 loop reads CASSFGSYYNQPQHF. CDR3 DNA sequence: TGTGCCAGCAGTTTCGGGAGCTACTACAATCAGCCCCAGCATTTT.

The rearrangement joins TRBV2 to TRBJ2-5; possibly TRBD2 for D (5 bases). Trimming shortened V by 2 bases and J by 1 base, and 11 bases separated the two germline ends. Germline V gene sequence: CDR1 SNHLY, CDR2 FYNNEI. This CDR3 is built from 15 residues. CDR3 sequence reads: CASSELASSQETQYF. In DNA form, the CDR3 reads TGTGCCAGCAGTGAATTAGCGTCATCCCAAGAGACCCAGTACTTC. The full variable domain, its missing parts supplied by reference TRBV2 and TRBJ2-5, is EPEVTQTPSHQVTQMGQEVILRCVPISNHLYFYWYRQILGQKVEFLVSFYNNEISEKSEIFDDQFSVERPDGSNFTLKIRSTKLEDSAMYFCASSELASSQETQYFGPGTRLLVL.

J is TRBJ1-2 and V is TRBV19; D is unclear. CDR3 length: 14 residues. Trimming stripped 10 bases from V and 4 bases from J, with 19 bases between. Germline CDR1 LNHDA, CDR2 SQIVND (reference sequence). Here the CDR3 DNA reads TGTGCCATCCCCGCGGCAGTAAAAGTCTATGGCTACACCTTC. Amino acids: CAIPAAVKVYGYTF.

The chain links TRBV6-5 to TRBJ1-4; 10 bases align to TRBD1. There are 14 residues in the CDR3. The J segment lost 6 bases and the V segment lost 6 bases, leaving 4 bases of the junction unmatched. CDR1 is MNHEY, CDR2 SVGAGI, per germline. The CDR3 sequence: CASRSTGGYEKLFF. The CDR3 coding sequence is TGTGCCAGCAGATCGACAGGGGGCTATGAAAAACTGTTTTTT.

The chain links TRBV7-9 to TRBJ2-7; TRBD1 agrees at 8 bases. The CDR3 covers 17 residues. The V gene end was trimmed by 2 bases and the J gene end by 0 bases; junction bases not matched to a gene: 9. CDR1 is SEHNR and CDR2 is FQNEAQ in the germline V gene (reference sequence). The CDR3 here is CASSLTSGGLLSYEQYF. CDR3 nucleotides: TGTGCCAGCAGCTTAACTTCAGGGGGCCTACTCTCCTACGAGCAGTACTTC.